This T cell receptor beta chain was sequenced in a study of naive and memory T cell subsets. Four PCR rounds used nested alpha and beta constant region primers plus the SP2 primer. TCRdb re-analysed the 5' RACE reads in MiXCR, keeping a single row per CDR3 protein. Among 50,000 or so distinct CDR3 sequences listed, 5.5% to 8.5% were seen once. The CDR3 has 14 amino acids. V was trimmed by 3 bases and J by 2 bases, leaving 8 bases between them. TCR cDNA received a 3' ligated oligonucleotide that carried a UMI. Adult healthy volunteers gave 2.5 ml peripheral blood for whole-blood RNA. This clonotype originated in a male donor in good health. J is TRBJ1-3 and V is TRBV12-3 or TRBV12-4; no reliable D call. The CDR3 nucleotides are TGTGCCAGCAGTTTGGCGCGGGCTGGAAACACCATATATTTT. Its translation is CASSLARAGNTIYF.